This passage covers 27 T cell receptor beta chains from one sample sequenced in a study of shared clonotypes between healthy human individuals. The assay was immunoSEQ multiplex PCR, and TCRdb's table has in-frame clones only and misses some. This sample has 2 million to 2.5 million clones; more than 85% occur once, and the top ten carry 0.35% to 0.5%. The specimen sequenced was naive CD4+ T cells from PBMCs. The sample's subset: CD45RA+ positively selected. The receptors shown here come from a young man in good health. Some clones in this sample may be carry-over from other donors' samples.

In the case of this clone: Other nucleotide sequences from this sample produce the same CDR3. The V gene is TRBV5-1, the J gene TRBJ2-3; D is possibly TRBD2 (6 bases). Germline loops: CDR1 SGHRS, CDR2 YFSETQ. The CDR3 is made up of 15 amino acids. V dropped 4 bases and J dropped 0 bases, with 12 bases sitting between them. The CDR3 DNA reads as TGCGCCAGCAGCCCGGGGACTGCTAGCACAGATACGCAGTATTTT. Translating it yields CASSPGTASTDTQYF.

A word on this clone: Other DNA sequences in the sample encode the same CDR3. The genes are TRBV7-2 and TRBJ2-3, with a tentative D call TRBD1 (6 bases). The CDR3 has 14 amino acids. Germline values: CDR1 SGHTA, CDR2 FQGNSA. The V and J ends lost 1 base and 3 bases respectively, with 8 bases between them. CDR3 sequence reads: CASSLGRGTDTQYF. The CDR3 coding sequence is TGTGCCAGCAGCTTAGGCAGGGGAACAGATACGCAGTATTTT.

In its sample, this clone was seen once. V usage is TRBV30 and J usage is TRBJ1-5, with D possibly TRBD1 on 5 matching bases. Germline V CDR1 and CDR2: GTSNPN, SVGIG (reference sequence). The CDR3 contains 14 residues. The V gene lost 5 bases and the J gene lost 0 bases, with 11 bases spanning the gap. The CDR3 loop is CAWCGTNSNQPQHF. CDR3 nucleotides: TGTGCCTGGTGTGGGACCAATAGCAATCAGCCCCAGCATTTT.

The genes are TRBV5-1 and TRBJ2-1, with 8 bases identical to TRBD1. The CDR3 is 15 residues long. CDR1 SGHRS and CDR2 YFSETQ come from the germline V gene. V was pared by 4 bases and J by 4 bases, with 7 bases of the junction left unmatched. The CDR3 protein is CASSGGGQAYNEQFF. The CDR3 DNA follows: TGCGCCAGCAGCGGTGGGGGACAGGCTTACAATGAGCAGTTCTTC.

The chain couples TRBV6-1 to TRBJ1-2, with a possible D match to TRBD1 (5 bases). V gave up 5 bases and J gave up 6 bases, with 10 bases separating them. CDR1 is MNHNS, CDR2 SASEGT, per germline. This CDR3 is built from 12 residues. The CDR3 DNA sequence: TGTGCCAGCAGTTTCCGGACAAATGGCTACACCTTC. It encodes CASSFRTNGYTF.

J is TRBJ1-1 and V is TRBV18, with D perhaps TRBD1 (5 bases). CDR3 length equals 14 residues. V lost 6 bases, J lost 10 bases, and 21 bases lay in between. CDR1 is KGHSH, CDR2 LQKENI, per germline. CDR3 loop: CASSSQGGSSGAFF. The CDR3, as DNA: TGTGCCAGCTCTTCCCAGGGTGGCTCGTCGGGAGCTTTCTTT.

J is TRBJ1-5 and V is TRBV5-6, with 9 nucleotides matching TRBD1. V shed 4 bases and J 5 bases; nucleotides not matched to a gene: 10. Germline CDR1 and CDR2: SGHDT and YYEEEE. The CDR3 covers 16 residues. The CDR3 region is CASSRSPGQGYQPQHF. Here the CDR3 DNA reads TGTGCCAGCAGCCGTTCCCCGGGACAGGGTTATCAGCCCCAGCATTTT.

A single count supports this clone. Other DNA variants within this sample encode the same CDR3. The rearrangement joins TRBV5-1 to TRBJ2-7; no firm D call. Trimming removed 0 bases at V and 0 bases at J, with 10 bases between. The CDR3 is 15 amino acids. From germline, CDR1 is SGHRS and CDR2 YFSETQ. The CDR3 spells CASSLVGRSSYEQYF. The CDR3 DNA reads TGCGCCAGCAGCTTGGTTGGTAGAAGCTCCTACGAGCAGTACTTC.

In its sample, this clone was seen once. CDR3 in amino acids: CASSLYRGPYEQYF. CDR3 in DNA: TGCGCCAGCAGCCTCTACAGGGGTCCCTACGAGCAGTACTTC. V usage is TRBV4-1 and J usage is TRBJ2-7; 7 bases are shared with TRBD1. The CDR3 sequence is 14 residues long. Trimming removed 4 bases from V and 2 bases from J; junction bases left unmatched: 5. Germline V gives CDR1 MGHRA, CDR2 YSYEKL.

CDR3 bases: TGTGCCAGCTCAACAGGGGGCTCGGCTGGCTACACCTTC. The encoded protein is CASSTGGSAGYTF. The rearrangement links TRBV18 to TRBJ1-2; 9 positions match TRBD1. This CDR3 comprises 13 residues. With 5 bases clipped from V and 7 bases from J, the junction kept 5 bases outside the gene matches. CDR1 and CDR2 from the germline V gene are KGHSH and LQKENI.

The chain carries TRBV19 and TRBJ2-7, with 9 bases identical to TRBD1. The CDR3 contains 16 residues. Germline CDR1 reads LNHDA; CDR2 reads SQIVND (reference sequence). Unmatched junction bases numbered 5, after V lost 0 bases and J lost 2 bases. The DNA of the CDR3 is TGTGCCAGTAGTATAGACGCCCGACAGGGGGCCTACGAGCAGTACTTC. This translates into CASSIDARQGAYEQYF. Supplemented by reference TRBV19 and TRBJ2-7, the full variable domain reads DGGITQSPKYLFRKEGQNVTLSCEQNLNHDAMYWYRQDPGQGLRLIYYSQIVNDFQKGDIAEGYSVSREKKESFPLTVTSAQKNPTAFYLCASSIDARQGAYEQYFGPGTRLTVT.

The chain joins TRBV28 to TRBJ1-2; D is undetermined. The germline V gene encodes CDR1 MDHEN and CDR2 SYDVKM. V gave up 1 base and J gave up 8 bases, with 8 bases separating them. CDR3 length equals 12 residues. In nucleotides, the CDR3 is TGTGCCAGCAGTTTATCCCAGAGGGGCTACACCTTC. Amino acids: CASSLSQRGYTF.

Concerning this clone: Different DNA sequences within this sample yield the same CDR3. J is TRBJ2-3 and V is TRBV6-5; the match to TRBD2 covers 8 bases. Germline assignment: CDR1 MNHEY and CDR2 SVGAGI. The CDR3 covers 14 residues. Unmatched junction bases numbered 0, after V lost 0 bases and J lost 4 bases. The CDR3 loop reads CASSYSLAADTQYF. The CDR3 region has the DNA TGTGCCAGCAGTTACTCACTAGCGGCAGATACGCAGTATTTT.

The rearrangement joins TRBV27 to TRBJ1-4; a weak D match, TRBD1 (6 bases). CDR1 and CDR2 (germline): MNHEY, SMNVEV (reference sequence). Trimming cost V 6 bases and J 3 bases, with 14 bases left between them. The CDR3 spans 15 residues. CDR3 in DNA: TGTGCCAGCAGCCAGGCAGGGGTATCTAATGAAAAACTGTTTTTT. Translating it yields CASSQAGVSNEKLFF.

The CDR3: CSVEADEDYEQYF. The CDR3 DNA is TGCAGCGTTGAAGCCGACGAAGACTACGAGCAGTACTTC. The chain uses TRBV29-1 and TRBJ2-7; no firm D call. Between the trimmed V and J ends, which lost 1 base and 3 bases, there was a span of 10 bases. Germline assignment: CDR1 SQVTM and CDR2 ANQGSEA. The CDR3 loop spans 13 amino acids.

The chain uses TRBV19 and TRBJ1-5; D gene uncertain. V lost 5 bases and J lost 6, with 20 bases in between. The CDR3 length is 16 residues. CDR1 is LNHDA and CDR2 is SQIVND in the germline V gene (reference sequence). CDR3 DNA sequence: TGTGCCAGTAGTTCCCCCACAGTCGTCAGGAGTCAGCCCCAGCATTTT. Amino acid sequence: CASSSPTVVRSQPQHF.

This clone was seen a handful of times. The chain joins TRBV5-6 to TRBJ2-5; 11 bases align to TRBD1. This CDR3 is 18 amino acids long. Per germline, CDR1 SGHDT and CDR2 YYEEEE. With V trimmed by 4 bases and J by 3 bases, 14 bases remained unmatched. The chain's CDR3 is CASSPTGTGGYKEETQYF. CDR3 nucleotide sequence: TGTGCCAGCAGCCCAACCGGGACAGGGGGTTACAAGGAAGAGACCCAGTACTTC.

This chain connects TRBV4-2 to TRBJ2-7; 8 positions agree with TRBD2. CDR3 length: 14 residues. V trimming: 4 bases; J trimming: 6 bases; junction bases outside the gene matches: 8. The germline CDR1 and CDR2 sequences are LGHNA and YNFKEQ. This chain's CDR3 is CASSPSGRPAEQYF. In nucleotides, the CDR3 is TGTGCCAGCAGCCCTAGCGGGCGACCGGCCGAGCAGTACTTC.

The chain employs TRBV29-1 and TRBJ1-3; 9 nucleotides line up with TRBD1. CDR1 and CDR2 (germline): SQVTM, ANQGSEA. This CDR3 is 14 amino acids long. V gave up 6 bases and J gave up 2 bases; unmatched junction bases: 5. CDR3 sequence reads: CSVRRTGAGNTIYF. The CDR3, as DNA: TGCAGCGTCCGCCGGACAGGGGCTGGAAACACCATATATTTT. Filled out from reference TRBV29-1 and TRBJ1-3, the complete variable domain reads SAVISQKPSRDICQRGTSLTIQCQVDSQVTMMFWYRQQPGQSLTLIATANQGSEATYESGFVIDKFPISRPNLTFSTLTVSNMSPEDSSIYLCSVRRTGAGNTIYFGEGSWLTVV.

The V and J genes are TRBV10-3 and TRBJ1-2; perhaps TRBD1 as D (6 bases). Germline-derived CDR1 and CDR2 are ENHRY and SYGVKD. V lost 6 bases and J 4 bases, leaving 21 bases between the germline ends. CDR3 size: 16 residues. The CDR3 DNA reads TGTGCCATCAGCGGAGGGCTGGACAGTTCGGTCTATGGCTACACCTTC. Encoded protein: CAISGGLDSSVYGYTF.

The sample holds one count of this clone. J is TRBJ1-3 and V is TRBV7-2; 7 bases align to TRBD1. The germline CDR1 and CDR2 sequences are SGHTA and FQGNSA. V shed 1 base and J 4 bases; nucleotides not matched to a gene: 10. The CDR3 runs to 17 residues. CDR3 DNA sequence: TGTGCCAGCAGCTTAGTGGGAGGGGGCTCAAACGGAAACACCATATATTTT. Amino acids: CASSLVGGGSNGNTIYF.

The V gene is TRBV28, the J gene TRBJ1-5; D may be TRBD1 (5 bases). Germline CDR1 is MDHEN and CDR2 is SYDVKM. Trimming removed 7 bases from V and 0 bases from J, with 13 bases in between. The CDR3 runs to 15 residues. CDR3 bases: TGTGCCAGCACCAAGACAGCCCATAGCAATCAGCCCCAGCATTTT. Translation gives CASTKTAHSNQPQHF.

The chain combines TRBV7-3 with TRBJ2-3; D may match TRBD1 or TRBD2 (6 bases each). CDR1 is SGHTA, CDR2 FQGTGA, per germline. V gave up 2 bases and J gave up 4 bases, with 16 bases separating them. The CDR3 is made up of 16 amino acids. The CDR3 spells CASSLSGAPGADTQYF. CDR3 bases: TGTGCCAGCAGCTTATCGGGGGCGCCTGGGGCAGATACGCAGTATTTT. Full variable domain (outside the CDR3, taken from reference TRBV7-3 and TRBJ2-3): GAGVSQTPSNKVTEKGKYVELRCDPISGHTALYWYRQSLGQGPEFLIYFQGTGAADDSGLPNDRFFAVRPEGSVSTLKIQRTERGDSAVYLCASSLSGAPGADTQYFGPGTRLTVL.

The chain combines TRBV19 with TRBJ2-2, with D possibly called TRBD1 or TRBD2 (6 bases each). Germline lookup yields CDR1 LNHDA and CDR2 SQIVND (reference sequence). The CDR3 length is 15 residues. Trimming pared 6 bases from V and 0 bases from J, leaving 11 bases between. CDR3 DNA sequence: TGTGCCAGTAGGACGGGGGCCGCGAACACCGGGGAGCTGTTTTTT. It specifies CASRTGAANTGELFF.

The J gene is TRBJ2-6, the V gene TRBV27; TRBD2 might be the D (6 bases). Germline V gene sequence: CDR1 MNHEY, CDR2 SMNVEV (reference sequence). The V end lost 1 base, the J end lost 0 bases, and 10 bases lay between the germline ends. The CDR3 is made up of 17 amino acids. The CDR3 sequence: CASSLWRASSGANVLTF. DNA of the CDR3: TGTGCCAGCAGTTTATGGAGGGCCAGCTCTGGGGCCAACGTCCTGACTTTC.

This CDR3 reads CASSFRLAASTDTQYF. The CDR3, as DNA: TGCGCCAGCAGCTTTCGACTAGCGGCCAGCACAGATACGCAGTATTTT. The chain carries TRBV5-1 and TRBJ2-3; 9 positions match TRBD2. V was pared by 2 bases and J by 0 bases, with 4 bases of the junction left unmatched. Germline CDR1 and CDR2: SGHRS and YFSETQ. The CDR3 loop spans 16 amino acids.

The chain links TRBV5-6 to TRBJ2-2, with TRBD1 matching over 9 bases. This CDR3 contains 15 residues. V was pared by 4 bases and J by 6 bases, with 7 bases of the junction left unmatched. Germline V gene data show CDR1 as SGHDT and CDR2 as YYEEEE. The CDR3 sequence: CASSPDRGRPGELFF. CDR3 bases: TGTGCCAGCAGCCCGGACAGGGGTAGGCCCGGGGAGCTGTTTTTT. The whole variable domain, remainder taken from reference TRBV5-6 and TRBJ2-2, is DAGVTQSPTHLIKTRGQQVTLRCSPKSGHDTVSWYQQALGQGPQFIFQYYEEEERQRGNFPDRFSGHQFPNYSSELNVNALLLGDSALYLCASSPDRGRPGELFFGEGSRLTVL.